These 31 T cell receptor beta chains originate from one sample sequenced in a study of cytomegalovirus exposure and HLA in healthy donors. It was with 60 Vbeta and 13 Jbeta primers that the PCR ran. Clones were sequenced by immunoSEQ multiplex PCR, and TCRdb holds only the in-frame ones, with some missing. This sample has about 140,000 clones, with about 76% found just once. The sequencing sample was made of PBMCs. Receptors originate from a female donor in good health and CMV-seronegative.

As regards this clone: The junction departs from the called germline gene at one end, perhaps through a read error. The V gene is TRBV25-1, the J gene TRBJ1-4; D is perhaps TRBD1 (5 bases). This CDR3 region has 9 residues. Germline CDR1 reads MGHDK; CDR2 reads SYGVNS. The CDR3, as DNA: TGTGCCAGCAGTGTACAGGCGGGGTTT. Its protein product is CASSVQAGF.

The chain combines TRBV6-5 with TRBJ1-6, with D unresolved. The CDR3 runs to 14 residues. Between the trimmed V and J ends, which lost 6 bases and 8 bases, there was a span of 14 bases. Germline lookup yields CDR1 MNHEY and CDR2 SVGAGI. The CDR3 region is CASRAGPRHSPLHF. CDR3 DNA: TGTGCCAGCAGGGCTGGCCCGAGGCATTCACCCCTCCACTTT.

The V gene is TRBV13, the J gene TRBJ2-5; perhaps TRBD2 as D (5 bases). In germline, CDR1 is PRHDT, CDR2 FYEKMQ (reference sequence). The CDR3 has 14 amino acids. Trimming left V 5 bases short and J 2 bases short, with 12 bases between. The DNA of the CDR3 is TGTGCCAGCAGCCGTGGCGGGTTACAAGAGACCCAGTACTTC. Translation gives CASSRGGLQETQYF.

This clone has only one observation. V is TRBV9 and J is TRBJ2-7, with a tentative D call TRBD2 (5 bases). The V and J ends lost 4 bases and 1 base respectively, with 15 bases between them. This CDR3 spans 15 amino acids. CDR1 SGDLS and CDR2 YYNGEE come from the germline V gene. Written as DNA, the CDR3 is TGTGCCAGCAGCAGCGGTTCTGAGCGGTCCTACGAGCAGTACTTC. This translates into CASSSGSERSYEQYF. The variable domain in full, with the rest retrieved from reference TRBV9 and TRBJ2-7, is DSGVTQTPKHLITATGQRVTLRCSPRSGDLSVYWYQQSLDQGLQFLIQYYNGEERAKGNILERFSAQQFPDLHSELNLSSLELGDSALYFCASSSGSERSYEQYFGPGTRLTVT.

The chain links TRBV6-5 to TRBJ1-4; 7 nucleotides line up with TRBD1. Germline V gives CDR1 MNHEY, CDR2 SVGAGI. This CDR3 spans 15 amino acids. V shed 4 bases and J 7 bases; nucleotides not matched to a gene: 9. The CDR3 loop is CASSFRTGTVEKLFF. CDR3 nucleotides: TGTGCCAGCAGTTTTAGGACCGGGACAGTTGAAAAACTGTTTTTT.

The chain uses TRBV7-2 and TRBJ1-3; tentative D call: TRBD1 (5 bases). The CDR3 is made up of 15 amino acids. The V gene's germline CDR1 is SGHTA and CDR2 FQGNSA. V lost 5 bases and J 0 bases, leaving 11 bases between the germline ends. The CDR3 loop is CASSPQGLSGNTIYF. In nucleotides, the CDR3 is TGTGCCAGCAGCCCCCAGGGCCTCTCTGGAAACACCATATATTTT.

The V call is TRBV6-1, the J call TRBJ2-7, with D possibly being TRBD1 (6 bases). The CDR3 covers 12 residues. Germline-derived CDR1 and CDR2 are MNHNS and SASEGT. V was shortened by 6 bases and J by 7 bases, with 13 bases between the two germline ends. CDR3 coding DNA: TGTGCCAGCAGACCAAACAGGGTTGAGCAGTACTTC. Its protein product is CASRPNRVEQYF.

The chain couples TRBV15 to TRBJ2-1; 9 nucleotides agree with TRBD1. This CDR3 spans 17 amino acids. J gave up 2 bases and V 1 base, and 6 bases lay outside the gene matches. Germline assignment: CDR1 LNHNV and CDR2 YYDKDF (reference sequence). CDR3 in DNA: TGTGCCACCAGCAGAGGCTCGACAGGGGGGCCCTACAATGAGCAGTTCTTC. Translation gives CATSRGSTGGPYNEQFF.

This chain joins TRBV19 and TRBJ2-7; tentative D call: TRBD2 (5 bases). This CDR3 region has 13 residues. Germline V gives CDR1 LNHDA, CDR2 SQIVND (reference sequence). V gave up 10 bases and J gave up 5 bases, with 18 bases separating them. The CDR3 loop reads CATTDSYFNEQYF. CDR3 bases: TGTGCCACCACGGACTCCTATTTTAACGAGCAGTACTTC.

The chain links TRBV7-2 to TRBJ2-1, with D perhaps matching TRBD2 (6 bases). The CDR3 runs 15 residues. Germline V gene lookup returns CDR1 SGHTA and CDR2 FQGNSA. V lost 6 bases and J 8 bases, leaving 20 bases between the germline ends. CDR3 nucleotides: TGTGCCAGCAGATCCGGGGCGGGGCGTGGGGATGAGCAGTTCTTC. The encoded protein is CASRSGAGRGDEQFF.

V is TRBV19 and J is TRBJ1-6; no clear D gene. The CDR3 spans 15 residues. Germline V gene lookup returns CDR1 LNHDA and CDR2 SQIVND (reference sequence). V gave up 3 bases and J gave up 7 bases, with 13 bases separating them. Written as DNA, the CDR3 is TGTGCCAGTAGTATGAGGCCGCGTACGAATTCACCCCTCCACTTT. This translates into CASSMRPRTNSPLHF.

This clone has just a few counts. V and J are TRBV6-1 and TRBJ1-2, with 7 bases lining up with TRBD1. The germline V gene has CDR1 MNHNS and CDR2 SASEGT. V trimming: 7 bases; J trimming: 8 bases; junction bases outside the gene matches: 10. The CDR3 covers 13 residues. CDR3 nucleotides: TGTGCCAGCACCGTAAGAAGGACAGGCGGCTACACCTTC. Its protein product is CASTVRRTGGYTF.

The sample holds one count of this clone. The CDR3: CASSVSRTDTQYF. CDR3 DNA sequence: TGTGCCAGCAGCGTTAGCCGTACAGATACGCAGTATTTT. This chain uses TRBV7-2 with TRBJ2-3; D remains ambiguous. The germline gives CDR1 SGHTA, CDR2 FQGNSA. The V end was cut by 5 bases, the J end by 3 bases, with 9 bases between. The CDR3 runs to 13 residues.

The chain recombines TRBV7-9 with TRBJ2-5; D is possibly TRBD1 (5 bases). The germline V and J ends were trimmed by 5 bases and 4 bases, with 14 bases remaining between them. CDR3 length: 14 amino acids. The germline V gene has CDR1 SEHNR and CDR2 FQNEAQ (reference sequence). The CDR3 loop reads CASSPGAGRETQYF. CDR3 in DNA: TGTGCCAGCAGCCCAGGTGCAGGGCGAGAGACCCAGTACTTC.

The V call is TRBV30, the J call TRBJ2-7; tentative D call: TRBD1 (6 bases). Trimming left V 4 bases short and J 2 bases short, with 9 bases between. Germline-derived CDR1 and CDR2 are GTSNPN and SVGIG (reference sequence). This CDR3 has 12 residues. CDR3 loop: CAWTGTPYEQYF. The CDR3 bases are TGTGCCTGGACCGGGACACCCTACGAGCAGTACTTC. Together with reference TRBV30 and TRBJ2-7, the CDR3 gives the full variable domain: SQTIHQWPATLVQPVGSPLSLECTVEGTSNPNLYWYRQAAGRGLQLLFYSVGIGQISSEVPQNLSASRPQDRQFILSSKKLLLSDSGFYLCAWTGTPYEQYFGPGTRLTVT.

The chain links TRBV6-1 to TRBJ1-5, with D tentatively TRBD1 (5 bases). Germline lookup yields CDR1 MNHNS and CDR2 SASEGT. Between the trimmed V and J ends, which lost 6 bases and 2 bases, there was a span of 14 bases. The CDR3 is 15 amino acids. The CDR3 DNA sequence: TGTGCCAGCAGCTTAAAGGGGTCGGGCAATCAGCCCCAGCATTTT. This codes for CASSLKGSGNQPQHF.

V usage is TRBV5-1 and J usage is TRBJ2-2; 15 nucleotides align to TRBD2. The ends lost 7 bases at V and 7 bases at J; junction bases unmatched: 8. Germline assignment: CDR1 SGHRS and CDR2 YFSETQ. CDR3 size: 16 residues. DNA for the CDR3: TGCGCCAGCGGACGGACTAGCGGGGGGGCCGGCGGGGAGCTGTTTTTT. Translation gives CASGRTSGGAGGELFF.

The DNA for the CDR3 is TGTGCCAGCAGCCCTCGGACTAGCGGGAGCCTTGAAGAGACCCAGTACTTC. Protein: CASSPRTSGSLEETQYF. V and J are TRBV11-3 and TRBJ2-5; 13 nucleotides align to TRBD2. Germline V lookup: CDR1 SGHNT, CDR2 YENEEA. V shed 5 bases, J shed 3 bases, and the junction held 9 bases outside the gene matches. The CDR3 runs to 17 residues.

The CDR3 DNA follows: TGCGCCAGCAGCCAAGCAGGGGTCGGGGACACTGAAGCTTTCTTT. The encoded protein is CASSQAGVGDTEAFF. The chain carries TRBV4-1 and TRBJ1-1; D is possibly TRBD1 (6 bases). The CDR3 is made up of 15 amino acids. Germline V gene data show CDR1 as MGHRA and CDR2 as YSYEKL. The V end was cut by 1 base, the J end by 3 bases, with 12 bases between.

The chain has TRBV15 and TRBJ1-6; 8 bases are a match to TRBD1. The CDR3 runs 15 residues. The junction had 5 bases not matched to a gene; V was cut back by 0 bases and J by 10 bases. Germline V gene sequence: CDR1 LNHNV, CDR2 YYDKDF (reference sequence). The CDR3 nucleotides read TGTGCCACCAGCAGAGATCTTGCAGGGGGCTCACCCCTCCACTTT. This sequence encodes CATSRDLAGGSPLHF.

As for this clone: Mismatch with germline at one junction end may stem from a read error. The V gene is TRBV29-1, the J gene TRBJ2-1, with 7 bases matching TRBD1. Germline CDR1 reads SQVTM; CDR2 reads ANQGSEA. The CDR3 totals 11 residues. This CDR3 reads CSFDRAEEQFF. CDR3 coding DNA: TGCAGCTTTGACAGGGCGGAGGAGCAGTTCTTC.

The chain links TRBV7-2 to TRBJ2-6; possibly TRBD1 for D (7 bases). CDR3 size: 17 residues. V gave up 5 bases and J gave up 0 bases, with 14 bases separating them. Looked up from germline, CDR1 is SGHTA and CDR2 is FQGNSA. CDR3 residues: CASSLMQGGSGANVLTF. Here the CDR3 DNA reads TGTGCCAGCAGCCTAATGCAGGGGGGCTCTGGGGCCAACGTCCTGACTTTC.

The V call is TRBV7-6, the J call TRBJ2-3; D possibly corresponds to TRBD1 (6 bases). CDR3 length: 16 residues. Looked up from germline, CDR1 is SGHVS and CDR2 is FNYEAQ. The V end lost 1 base, the J end lost 6 bases, and 17 bases lay between the germline ends. The CDR3 DNA sequence: TGTGCCAGCAGCTTAGATGGGGGCAGCCTTGAGGATACGCAGTATTTT. Amino acids: CASSLDGGSLEDTQYF.

This clone occurred a few times. The chain uses TRBV4-3 and TRBJ2-7; TRBD2 aligns across 12 bases. Germline V gene lookup returns CDR1 LGHNA and CDR2 YSLEER. The CDR3 has 16 amino acids. V lost 4 bases, J lost 1 base, and 5 bases stayed unmatched. In nucleotides, the CDR3 is TGCGCCAGCAGCCCCACGACTAGCGGGAGATCCTACGAGCAGTACTTC. Translating gives CASSPTTSGRSYEQYF.

In this sample, this clone turned up once. The chain combines TRBV6-5 with TRBJ1-2; TRBD1 is a possible D gene (6 bases). The CDR3 is 14 residues long. V was shortened by 4 bases and J by 4 bases, with 13 bases between the two germline ends. Germline assignment: CDR1 MNHEY and CDR2 SVGAGI. CDR3: CASSSPTGAYGYTF. CDR3 DNA: TGTGCCAGCAGTTCACCGACAGGAGCCTATGGCTACACCTTC.

V usage is TRBV9 and J usage is TRBJ2-2, with TRBD2 matching 11 bases. The CDR3 contains 16 residues. Trimming cost V 0 bases and J 5 bases; bases outside gene matches: 3. In germline, CDR1 is SGDLS, CDR2 YYNGEE. As DNA, the CDR3 is TGTGCCAGCAGCGTAGATTCTAGCGGGAGGACCGGGGAGCTGTTTTTT. Its protein product is CASSVDSSGRTGELFF.

The V and J genes are TRBV7-6 and TRBJ2-2; 10 bases are shared with TRBD2. CDR3 length: 19 amino acids. Germline V gene sequence: CDR1 SGHVS, CDR2 FNYEAQ. V was pared by 5 bases and J by 1 base, with 13 bases of the junction left unmatched. The CDR3, as DNA: TGTGCCAGCAGCCAAGCCGGACTAGCGGCTAACCAGAACACCGGGGAGCTGTTTTTT. Its protein product is CASSQAGLAANQNTGELFF.

Written as DNA, the CDR3 is TGTGCCAGCAGCCCGAACCTAATGGATACGCAGTATTTT. Protein product: CASSPNLMDTQYF. The chain recombines TRBV5-6 with TRBJ2-3; no reliable D call. CDR3 length: 13 amino acids. Germline-derived CDR1 and CDR2 are SGHDT and YYEEEE. The V gene lost 4 bases and the J gene lost 6 bases, with 12 bases spanning the gap.

This sequence joins TRBV28 and TRBJ2-3; tentative D call: TRBD2 (5 bases). Germline CDR1 and CDR2: MDHEN and SYDVKM. Trimming removed 6 bases at V and 7 bases at J, with 11 bases between. The CDR3 has 12 residues. CDR3 sequence: CASRAPGNTQYF. In DNA form, the CDR3 reads TGTGCCAGCAGGGCCCCGGGGAATACGCAGTATTTT.

This clone was picked up a small number of times. The chain links TRBV4-3 to TRBJ1-6, with 11 bases lining up with TRBD1. The CDR3 sequence is 16 residues long. Looked up from germline, CDR1 is LGHNA and CDR2 is YSLEER. With 1 base clipped from V and 8 bases from J, the junction kept 4 bases outside the gene matches. In nucleotides, the CDR3 is TGCGCCAGCAGCCAAGGATCGGGACAGGGGGATTCACCCCTCCACTTT. Translated: CASSQGSGQGDSPLHF.

The chain couples TRBV7-9 to TRBJ1-1; 7 bases are shared with TRBD1. In germline, CDR1 is SEHNR, CDR2 FQNEAQ (reference sequence). This CDR3 spans 12 amino acids. With V trimmed by 4 bases and J by 7 bases, 3 bases remained unmatched. CDR3 sequence: CASSSQGVEAFF. The CDR3, as DNA: TGTGCCAGCAGCTCGCAGGGGGTTGAAGCTTTCTTT.